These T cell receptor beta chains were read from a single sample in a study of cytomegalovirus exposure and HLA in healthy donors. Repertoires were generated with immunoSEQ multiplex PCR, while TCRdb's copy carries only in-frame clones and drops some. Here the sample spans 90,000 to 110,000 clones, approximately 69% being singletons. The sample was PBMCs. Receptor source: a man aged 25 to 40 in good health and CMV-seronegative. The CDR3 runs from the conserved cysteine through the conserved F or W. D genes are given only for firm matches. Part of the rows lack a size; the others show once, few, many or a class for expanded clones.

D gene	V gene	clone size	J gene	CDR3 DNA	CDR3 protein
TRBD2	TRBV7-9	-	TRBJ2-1	TGTTCCAGCTATCGGTCGTCGGGAGCGGGGGGCAATGAGCAGTTCTTC	CSSYRSSGAGGNEQFF
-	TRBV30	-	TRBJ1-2	TGTGCCTGGAGTGTACGGGGGGTGTATCTCTACTATGGCTACACCTTC	CAWSVRGVYLYYGYTF
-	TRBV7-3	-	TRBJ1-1	TGTGCCAGCAGCTCATCGACAGCGAGCACTGAAGCTTTCTTT	CASSSSTASTEAFF
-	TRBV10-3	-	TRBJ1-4	TGTGCCATCAGTGAGCGGGGGTCGAGTGAAAAACTGTTTTTT	CAISERGSSEKLFF
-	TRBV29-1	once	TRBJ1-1	TGCAGCGCCGGGCAGGGCGACACTGAAGCTTTCTTT	CSAGQGDTEAFF
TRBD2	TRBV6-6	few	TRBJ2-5	TGTGCCAGCAGTATACCGGCGGGAGGAGAGACCCAGTACTTC	CASSIPAGGETQYF
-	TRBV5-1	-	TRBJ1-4	TGCGCCAGCAGCTTGGACACCCCTAAGAGGGAAAAACTGTTTTTT	CASSLDTPKREKLFF
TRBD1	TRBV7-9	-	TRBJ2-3	TGTGCCAGCAGCCCGACAGGGGCCGGCACAGATACGCAGTATTTT	CASSPTGAGTDTQYF
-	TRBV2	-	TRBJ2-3	TGTGCCAGCAAAACAGACACAGATACGCAGTATTTT	CASKTDTDTQYF
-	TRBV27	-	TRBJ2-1	TGTGCCAGCAGTCCCCCGGGGAATCGCTACAATGAGCAGTTCTTC	CASSPPGNRYNEQFF
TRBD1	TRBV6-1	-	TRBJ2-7	TGTGCCAGCAGTTTGTCCGGGACAGTGTACGAGCAGTACTTC	CASSLSGTVYEQYF
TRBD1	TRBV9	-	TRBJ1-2	TGTGCCAGCAGCGAAAGCACGGGACAGGGTTTTGGCTACACCTTC	CASSESTGQGFGYTF
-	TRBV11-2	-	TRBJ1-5	TGTGCCAGCAGCTTAGAGAGACATGCTATTCAGCCCCAGCATTTT	CASSLERHAIQPQHF
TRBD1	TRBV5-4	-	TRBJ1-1	TGTGCCAGCAGCAGACAGGGATTGAACACTGAAGCTTTCTTT	CASSRQGLNTEAFF
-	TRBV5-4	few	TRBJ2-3	TGTGCCAGCAGCTTAGGGGCCGGGAGAACAGATACGCAGTATTTT	CASSLGAGRTDTQYF
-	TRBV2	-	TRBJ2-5	TGTGCCAGCAGTGCTACAGGGAACCAAGAGACCCAGTACTTC	CASSATGNQETQYF
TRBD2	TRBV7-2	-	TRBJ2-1	TGTGCCAGCTTCCAAGTAGCGGGGAGTCCTGGTGAGCAGTTCTTC	CASFQVAGSPGEQFF
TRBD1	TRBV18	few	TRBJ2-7	TGTGCCAGCTCACCAAGGCGGGACAGGTATTCCTACGAGCAGTACTTC	CASSPRRDRYSYEQYF
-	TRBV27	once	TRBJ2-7	TGTGCCAGCCCCGGAGGTCTGTACAAGCAGTACTTC	CASPGGLYKQYF
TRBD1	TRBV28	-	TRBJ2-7	TGTGCCAGCAGTTTTCACTCGACAGGGCTATACGAGCAGTACTTC	CASSFHSTGLYEQYF
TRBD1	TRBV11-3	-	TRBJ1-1	TGTGCCAGCAGCTTAGGAGACAGGGTCACTGAAGCTTTCTTT	CASSLGDRVTEAFF
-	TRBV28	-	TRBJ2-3	TGTGCCAGCAGTCCCCCCGGGGGAGCGTGGGCAGATACGCAGTATTTT	CASSPPGGAWADTQYF
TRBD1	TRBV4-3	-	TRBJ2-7	TGCGCCAGCAGCCAAGGCCCCCCGGGACAGGGGTGGGAGCAGTACTTC	CASSQGPPGQGWEQYF
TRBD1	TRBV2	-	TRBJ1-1	TGTGCCAGCCACAGGGGATTGAACACTGAAGCTTTCTTT	CASHRGLNTEAFF
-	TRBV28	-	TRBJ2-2	TGTGCCAGCAGTTTATATGGAGGGGCCGGTACCGGGGAGCTGTTTTTT	CASSLYGGAGTGELFF
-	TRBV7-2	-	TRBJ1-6	TGTGCCAGCAGCATTGGAGATTCACCCCTCCACTTT	CASSIGDSPLHF
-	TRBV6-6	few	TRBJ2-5	TGTGCCAGCAGTTACACACCACCGACCCAGTACTTC	CASSYTPPTQYF
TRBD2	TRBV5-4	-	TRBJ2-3	TGTGCCAGCAGTATGGGTCTAGCGGGGTCCGGGGATACGCAGTATTTT	CASSMGLAGSGDTQYF
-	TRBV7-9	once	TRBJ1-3	TGTGCCAGCACCTCACAGGTCCTCTCTGGAAACACCATATATTTT	CASTSQVLSGNTIYF
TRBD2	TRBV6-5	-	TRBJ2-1	TGTGCCAGCAGTAGACTAGCGGGCCGCACGGAGCAGTTCTTC	CASSRLAGRTEQFF
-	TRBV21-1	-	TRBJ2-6	TGTGCCAGCAGCCTGGGTATCCTAGCGGGAGTCCCCGGGGCCAACGGCCTGACTTTC	CASSLGILAGVPGANGLTF
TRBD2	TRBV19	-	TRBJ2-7	TGTGCCAGTAGTATAGCCGCGGGGGGCGGATCCTACGAGCAGTACTTC	CASSIAAGGGSYEQYF
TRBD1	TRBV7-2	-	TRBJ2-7	TGTGCCAGCAGGGTCGGGACAGGGCCCTACGAGCAGTACTTC	CASRVGTGPYEQYF
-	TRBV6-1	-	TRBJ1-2	TGTGCCAGCAGGAAGTTCCAGGGGACCTATGGCTACACCTTC	CASRKFQGTYGYTF
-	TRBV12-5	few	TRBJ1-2	TGTGCTAGTGGTTCCGACAGCAATTTTTATGGCTACACCTTC	CASGSDSNFYGYTF
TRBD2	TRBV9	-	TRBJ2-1	TGTGCCAGCAACCGGGAGGACCCAAACAATGAGCAGTTCTTC	CASNREDPNNEQFF
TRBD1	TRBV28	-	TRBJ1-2	TGTGCCAGCAGTTTATGGGTAACGACAGGGTCGAGCGGCTACACCTTC	CASSLWVTTGSSGYTF
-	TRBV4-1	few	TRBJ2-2	TGCGCCAGCAGCCCCGGACCCTTGGTAGGGGCCGGGGAGCTGTTTTTT	CASSPGPLVGAGELFF
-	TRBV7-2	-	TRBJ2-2	TGTGCCAGCAGCCCCCGCCGTACAGGGTCCGGGGAGCTGTTTTTT	CASSPRRTGSGELFF
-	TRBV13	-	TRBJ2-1	TGTGCCAGCAGCCCCTCTACTAGCTACAATGAGCAGTTCTTC	CASSPSTSYNEQFF
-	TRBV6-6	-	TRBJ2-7	TGTGCCAGCAGTTACTCGACTAGAATTCACGAGCAGTACTTC	CASSYSTRIHEQYF